This is a list of T cell receptor beta chains from one sample in a study of shared clonotypes between healthy human individuals. TCRdb keeps only in-frame clones here, not all; method: immunoSEQ multiplex PCR. The table has some 1 million clones, around 74% seen once. The sequenced material came from memory CD4+ T cells sorted from blood. Receptors originate from a young man in good health. The CDR3 runs from the conserved cysteine through the conserved F or W. Fields, in order: CDR3 DNA, CDR3 protein, CDR3 length, J gene, clone size, V gene, D gene. The D gene is left open where the match is weak. Expanded clones are given a class, and other clones once, few, many or no size at all.

cdr3_nt: TGCAGCGTTGACCCACAGGGGGCGCACGGCTACACCTTC
cdr3_aa: CSVDPQGAHGYTF
cdr3_length: 13
j_call: TRBJ1-2
clone_size: -
v_call: TRBV29-1
d_call: TRBD1

cdr3_nt: TGTGCCAGCAGAGCTTCAAGGTTCACCGGGGAGCTGTTTTTT
cdr3_aa: CASRASRFTGELFF
cdr3_length: 14
j_call: TRBJ2-2
clone_size: -
v_call: TRBV6-4
d_call: -

cdr3_nt: TGTGCCTGGAGTGTATCAGGGGGCGGAGAGCCCCAGCATTTT
cdr3_aa: CAWSVSGGGEPQHF
cdr3_length: 14
j_call: TRBJ1-5
clone_size: -
v_call: TRBV30
d_call: TRBD1

cdr3_nt: TGTGCCAGCTCATCCCTTCCGAATTACGAGCAGTACTTC
cdr3_aa: CASSSLPNYEQYF
cdr3_length: 13
j_call: TRBJ2-7
clone_size: -
v_call: TRBV18
d_call: -

cdr3_nt: TGTGCCAGTAGTCGAAGGGACGGCTCCTACGAGCAGTACTTC
cdr3_aa: CASSRRDGSYEQYF
cdr3_length: 14
j_call: TRBJ2-7
clone_size: many
v_call: TRBV19
d_call: -

cdr3_nt: TGTGCCAGCAGCAAAGGGGGGGGGCATTCGACCCCAGATGGCTACACCTTC
cdr3_aa: CASSKGGGHSTPDGYTF
cdr3_length: 17
j_call: TRBJ1-2
clone_size: -
v_call: TRBV5-4
d_call: -

cdr3_nt: TGTGCTAGCAGCATTACAGGGACCGGGGAGCTGTTTTTT
cdr3_aa: CASSITGTGELFF
cdr3_length: 13
j_call: TRBJ2-2
clone_size: -
v_call: TRBV7-7
d_call: -

cdr3_nt: TGTGCCAGCTCACCGGATGATTCACCCCTCCACTTT
cdr3_aa: CASSPDDSPLHF
cdr3_length: 12
j_call: TRBJ1-6
clone_size: -
v_call: TRBV18
d_call: -

cdr3_nt: TGTGCCAGCAGCTTAGTATCGCTGGGGGGGACTGGGGCCAACGTCCTGACTTTC
cdr3_aa: CASSLVSLGGTGANVLTF
cdr3_length: 18
j_call: TRBJ2-6
clone_size: -
v_call: TRBV7-6
d_call: TRBD2

cdr3_nt: TGTGCCAGCAGCGTAGGGGCGGGAGTAAGAGAGACCCAGTACTTC
cdr3_aa: CASSVGAGVRETQYF
cdr3_length: 15
j_call: TRBJ2-5
clone_size: -
v_call: TRBV9
d_call: TRBD2

cdr3_nt: TGCGCCAGCAGCTTGGGGGTCAGGGTAAGCCTGAACGAGCAGTACTTC
cdr3_aa: CASSLGVRVSLNEQYF
cdr3_length: 16
j_call: TRBJ2-7
clone_size: once
v_call: TRBV5-1
d_call: -

cdr3_nt: TGTGCCAGCAGCAACCCGGGACTAGCGAAGACAGATACGCAGTATTTT
cdr3_aa: CASSNPGLAKTDTQYF
cdr3_length: 16
j_call: TRBJ2-3
clone_size: -
v_call: TRBV7-9
d_call: TRBD2

cdr3_nt: TGCGCCAGCAGCTTGGATAGCGGGAGGGATGAGCAGTTCTTC
cdr3_aa: CASSLDSGRDEQFF
cdr3_length: 14
j_call: TRBJ2-1
clone_size: -
v_call: TRBV5-1
d_call: TRBD2

cdr3_nt: TGTGCCAGCAGTGTTCAGGGCCTTTATCAGCCCCAGCATTTT
cdr3_aa: CASSVQGLYQPQHF
cdr3_length: 14
j_call: TRBJ1-5
clone_size: -
v_call: TRBV6-5
d_call: -

cdr3_nt: TGTGCCAGCAGACTCGGGTACATAGGCAATCAGCCCCAGCATTTT
cdr3_aa: CASRLGYIGNQPQHF
cdr3_length: 15
j_call: TRBJ1-5
clone_size: -
v_call: TRBV6-1
d_call: -